The 12 T cell receptor beta chains given below trace back to one sample, sequenced in a study of blood T cell repertoires in COVID-19. Generated by immunoSEQ multiplex PCR, the TCRdb table keeps only in-frame clones and is missing some. The profile shows 150,000 to 200,000 clones, around 82% of them singletons. The sequencing input was peripheral blood. The receptors derive from a woman between 40 and 50 years old with COVID-19, enrolled during active disease.

The rearrangement links TRBV15 to TRBJ1-2; D may be TRBD1 (6 bases). Trimming cost V 1 base and J 6 bases, with 15 bases left between them. Germline assignment: CDR1 LNHNV and CDR2 YYDKDF (reference sequence). CDR3 size: 15 residues. The CDR3 DNA follows: TGTGCCACCAGCAGAGGTTCGGACAGACACCATGGCTACACCTTC. It is translated as CATSRGSDRHHGYTF.

The V gene is TRBV18, the J gene TRBJ1-1; 7 bases match TRBD1. The germline V gene has CDR1 KGHSH and CDR2 LQKENI. The length of the CDR3 is 14 residues. V lost 4 bases, J lost 5 bases, and 7 bases stayed unmatched. The CDR3 coding sequence is TGTGCCAGCTCACATCGACAGGGAGGTACTGAAGCTTTCTTT. This sequence encodes CASSHRQGGTEAFF. The full variable domain, rest sourced from reference TRBV18 and TRBJ1-1, is NAGVMQNPRHLVRRRGQEARLRCSPMKGHSHVYWYRQLPEEGLKFMVYLQKENIIDESGMPKERFSAEFPKEGPSILRIQQVVRGDSAAYFCASSHRQGGTEAFFGQGTRLTVV.

V and J are TRBV19 and TRBJ2-3; 8 bases agree with TRBD1. The CDR3 extends over 14 amino acids. Germline values: CDR1 LNHDA, CDR2 SQIVND (reference sequence). The junction had 7 bases not matched to a gene; V was cut back by 6 bases and J by 5 bases. CDR3 DNA sequence: TGTGCCAGTAGCCCGGACAGGGCGGTAGATACGCAGTATTTT. Translating gives CASSPDRAVDTQYF.

CDR3 DNA sequence: TGTGCCTGGGTTCGGGACAGGGGTCTATCACCCCTCCACTTT. Residues: CAWVRDRGLSPLHF. V is TRBV30 and J is TRBJ1-6; 10 positions match TRBD1. V gave up 5 bases and J gave up 10 bases; unmatched junction bases: 8. Germline values: CDR1 GTSNPN, CDR2 SVGIG (reference sequence). The CDR3 totals 14 residues.

V is TRBV30 and J is TRBJ1-1; the match to TRBD1 covers 7 bases. The germline V gene encodes CDR1 GTSNPN and CDR2 SVGIG (reference sequence). V lost 4 bases and J lost 6; bases outside the gene matches: 5. CDR3 size: 12 residues. CDR3 loop: CAWTRGTAEAFF. The CDR3 DNA is TGTGCCTGGACCAGGGGGACCGCTGAAGCTTTCTTT.

This chain uses TRBV30 with TRBJ2-1, with a weak D call TRBD2 (5 bases). Germline V gene data show CDR1 as GTSNPN and CDR2 as SVGIG (reference sequence). The ends were cut back, 4 bases at V and 3 bases at J, with 10 bases in the middle. This CDR3 contains 13 residues. As DNA, the CDR3 is TGTGCCTGGACGCTGGACTTCTACAATGAGCAGTTCTTC. The encoded protein is CAWTLDFYNEQFF.

V and J are TRBV30 and TRBJ2-2; D possibly corresponds to TRBD1 (5 bases). This CDR3 comprises 14 residues. The V end lost 4 bases, the J end lost 8 bases, and 17 bases lay between the germline ends. CDR1 GTSNPN and CDR2 SVGIG come from the germline V gene (reference sequence). The DNA of the CDR3 is TGTGCCTGGACCAAGGGGCTGCAGGTGGGGGAGCTGTTTTTT. It encodes CAWTKGLQVGELFF.

V is TRBV12-5 and J is TRBJ2-1; 8 nucleotides match TRBD2. This CDR3 comprises 13 residues. Germline CDR1 reads LGHNT; CDR2 reads FRNRAP. V shed 7 bases, J shed 8 bases, and the junction held 7 bases outside the gene matches. The CDR3 loop is CASAREGYDEQFF. The CDR3, as DNA: TGTGCTAGTGCCCGGGAGGGGTACGATGAGCAGTTCTTC.

The chain recombines TRBV29-1 with TRBJ1-2; D uncertain. The germline gives CDR1 SQVTM, CDR2 ANQGSEA. Trimming removed 3 bases from V and 8 bases from J, with 10 bases in between. The CDR3 extends over 11 amino acids. CDR3 residues: CSVDSLRGYTF. CDR3 bases: TGCAGCGTTGATTCCCTCAGGGGCTACACCTTC.

This clone was observed a single time. The V and J genes are TRBV12-3 or TRBV12-4 and TRBJ1-5; D is undetermined. V was cut by 6 bases and J by 6 bases, with 12 bases left in between. CDR3 size: 13 residues. The CDR3 reads CASRYTESQPQHF. The CDR3 DNA sequence: TGTGCCAGCAGGTATACAGAGTCTCAGCCCCAGCATTTT.

This clone was observed once. V and J are TRBV12-3 or TRBV12-4 and TRBJ2-1; D unresolved. CDR3 size: 13 residues. The V and J ends lost 6 bases and 9 bases respectively, with 15 bases between them. The CDR3 region is CASRTARRGEQFF. The CDR3 region has the DNA TGTGCCAGCAGGACCGCTAGGAGAGGTGAGCAGTTCTTC.

This chain links TRBV2 with TRBJ1-5; perhaps TRBD1 as D (5 bases). The CDR3 spans 14 residues. The germline V and J ends were trimmed by 6 bases and 0 bases, with 9 bases remaining between them. CDR1 and CDR2 (germline): SNHLY, FYNNEI. The CDR3 sequence: CASSRTHSNQPQHF. DNA for the CDR3: TGTGCCAGCAGCAGGACACATAGCAATCAGCCCCAGCATTTT.